This T cell receptor (beta chain) derives from a study of blood T cell repertoires in COVID-19. Study overall: The United States, Italy and Spain were the sources of the acute and convalescent COVID-19 samples.

Assignment of participants to cohorts was predicated upon participant-reported clinical history. With 3 bases removed from V and 0 bases from J, the gap between germline ends came to 6 bases. Per the germline V gene, CDR1 is MRHNA and CDR2 is SNTAGT. This CDR3 is built from 15 residues. This clone was recorded many times. TCRdb's copy holds only in-frame clones and misses some; the assay was immunoSEQ multiplex PCR. The sample has 150,000 or so clones; over 80% are singletons. The sequenced material came from PBMCs or T cells enriched from blood (not recorded which). This chain joins TRBV6-4 and TRBJ2-6, with D maybe TRBD1 (6 bases). This TCR came from a woman aged 45-59 years who had been exposed to COVID-19. The CDR3: CASSEGGSGANVLTF. For the CDR3, the DNA is TGTGCCAGCAGTGAAGGGGGCTCTGGGGCCAACGTCCTGACTTTC.